This T cell receptor (beta chain) was found in a study of blood T cell repertoires in COVID-19. Study in general: PBMCs, B-cell-depleted T cells, or T cells were the source of the cDNA or gDNA that made up the material.

The CDR3 is 15 residues long. Measured with immunoSEQ multiplex PCR; TCRdb has only the in-frame clones, and not every one. The sample shows tens of thousands of clones, roughly 87% of them seen only once. The J gene is TRBJ1-5, the V gene TRBV21-1; the table's D call, TRBD1, was not checked against the DNA. TRBV21-1 is given as a pseudogene. The receptor was isolated from an elderly man with acute or convalescent COVID-19. Material: peripheral blood. This chain's CDR3 is CASSHHAQDNQPQHF. The CDR3 nucleotides read TGTGCCAGCAGCCATCACGCACAGGACAATCAGCCCCAGCATTTT.